Detailed here is one T cell receptor (beta chain). Only a few counts were recorded for this clone. Its antigen is still unknown. One end of the junction fails to match germline, which may point to a read error. The entry originates in a study of metastatic and nonmetastatic thyroid tumors (dated by TCRdb to 2018 to 2021). For the study in its entirety: The researchers compared repertoires between peripheral blood samples and tumor or nodule tissue samples from patients with malignant or benign thyroid disease. Overall results and qualifications from the work: In both blood and tumor samples, malignant tumors were reported to have significantly higher TCR beta diversity than benign nodules.

Libraries were prepared through PCR. Instrument used: Illumina HiSeq 4000. High-throughput sequencing was used to profile the CDR3 region of the TCR beta-chain in every patient. The paper's processing steps were these. Drawing on CDR3 differences between clinicopathological groups, the researchers built a classifier meant to tell apart patients with distant-metastatic papillary thyroid cancer. The Shannon index was used to assess repertoire diversity, and the Morisita-Horn index was used to assess tumor-blood repertoire similarity. The raw public data were reprocessed by TCRdb itself: fastp quality trimming at Q25, MiXCR clonotype calling, in-frame beta chains only. The V and J calls were not made by the authors but by TCRdb's processing. Counted in this sample were just under 20,000 clones; roughly a quarter of them appeared once. The ten largest clones represent approximately 6.1% of the sample.

No patient had received any treatment before thyroid surgery. The study retrospectively analysed patient clinical samples collected from about 2012 to 2018 using T-cell receptor beta sequencing. Spanning cysteine to phenylalanine, the CDR3 consists of 15 amino acids. Only CDR3 DNA remains: 45 bases, in frame from the first base. For CDR1 and CDR2, the germline V gene lists MDHEN and SYDVKM. The chain links TRBV28 with TRBJ1-5; 8 central bases correspond to TRBD1. The receptor was derived from a female donor with papillary thyroid cancer or a benign thyroid nodule (not recorded which). Some clones in this sample may be carry-over from other donors' samples. The sample consisted of blood. This receptor has the CDR3 CASSDRGGGYQPHHF. The bases read TGTGCCAGCAGCGACAGGGGCGGCGGGTATCAGCCCCACCATTTT.